Presented here are 13 T cell receptor beta chains from one specimen sequenced in a study of blood T cell repertoires in COVID-19. The protocol was immunoSEQ multiplex PCR, while the TCRdb copy is restricted to in-frame clones and leaves out a portion. The sample yields a few hundred thousand clones, 84% seen once. The specimen sequenced was PBMCs or T cells enriched from blood (not recorded which). Every receptor here comes from a woman between 40 and 55 years old who had recovered from COVID-19.

The J gene is TRBJ1-4, the V gene TRBV19, with D possibly being TRBD1 (6 bases). Per germline, CDR1 LNHDA and CDR2 SQIVND (reference sequence). This CDR3 has 14 amino acids. The V gene lost 6 bases and the J gene lost 8 bases, with 16 bases spanning the gap. Written as DNA, the CDR3 is TGTGCCAGTAGACACAGGGTACGAGAGGAAAAACTGTTTTTT. It is translated as CASRHRVREEKLFF.

This clone appeared a few times. This chain links TRBV30 with TRBJ2-1, with TRBD2 matching over 8 bases. The CDR3 totals 14 residues. Germline V gene data show CDR1 as GTSNPN and CDR2 as SVGIG (reference sequence). V shed 2 bases and J 5 bases; nucleotides not matched to a gene: 5. The CDR3 coding sequence is TGTGCCTGGAGTCGAACTAGCGGTAACAATGAGCAGTTCTTC. Its protein product is CAWSRTSGNNEQFF.

This chain links TRBV3-1 (or the pseudogene TRBV3-2) with TRBJ2-3; 9 bases fit TRBD2. V was pared by 3 bases and J by 4 bases, with 8 bases of the junction left unmatched. This CDR3 spans 16 amino acids. The germline gives CDR1 LGHDT, CDR2 YNNKEL (reference sequence). CDR3: CASSHQREVYPDTQYF. Written as DNA, the CDR3 is TGTGCCAGCAGCCACCAGCGGGAGGTGTACCCAGATACGCAGTATTTT.

V usage is TRBV6-5 and J usage is TRBJ2-7; 7 nucleotides match TRBD1. Unmatched junction bases numbered 8, after V lost 8 bases and J lost 1 base. Per the germline V gene, CDR1 is MNHEY and CDR2 is SVGAGI. The CDR3 is 14 amino acids. This chain's CDR3 is CASSNRGYSYEQYF. CDR3 coding DNA: TGTGCCAGCTCCAACAGGGGCTATTCCTACGAGCAGTACTTC.

V usage is TRBV2 and J usage is TRBJ2-7; D unresolved. Per the germline V gene, CDR1 is SNHLY and CDR2 is FYNNEI. The CDR3 covers 11 residues. The germline V and J ends were trimmed by 4 bases and 3 bases, with 4 bases remaining between them. CDR3 nucleotide sequence: TGTGCCAGCAGTGCTCGCTACGAGCAGTACTTC. It codes for CASSARYEQYF. The whole variable domain, remainder taken from reference TRBV2 and TRBJ2-7, is EPEVTQTPSHQVTQMGQEVILRCVPISNHLYFYWYRQILGQKVEFLVSFYNNEISEKSEIFDDQFSVERPDGSNFTLKIRSTKLEDSAMYFCASSARYEQYFGPGTRLTVT.

The genes are TRBV10-3 and TRBJ2-3, with 8 positions matching TRBD2. The junction had 9 bases not matched to a gene; V was cut back by 6 bases and J by 4 bases. This CDR3 region has 15 residues. From germline, CDR1 is ENHRY and CDR2 SYGVKD. The CDR3 nucleotides read TGTGCCATCAGATGGGGACTAGTAAGTTCAGATACGCAGTATTTT. Translation: CAIRWGLVSSDTQYF.

The rearrangement joins TRBV6-1 to TRBJ2-6; maybe TRBD1 (5 bases). The CDR3 covers 15 residues. Per the germline V gene, CDR1 is MNHNS and CDR2 is SASEGT. V was cut by 1 base and J by 2 bases, with 6 bases left in between. As DNA, the CDR3 is TGTGCCAGCAGTGAAGAAGGGGCTGGGGCCAACGTCCTGACTTTC. Encoded protein: CASSEEGAGANVLTF.

The V call is TRBV30, the J call TRBJ1-2; 10 bases agree with TRBD1. CDR1 and CDR2 from the germline V gene are GTSNPN and SVGIG (reference sequence). J gave up 8 bases and V 3 bases, and 6 bases lay outside the gene matches. CDR3 length: 13 amino acids. CDR3 protein: CAWRRQGADGYTF. Written as DNA, the CDR3 is TGTGCCTGGAGGCGACAGGGGGCGGACGGCTACACCTTC.

The table lists this clone with a count of one. The gene calls are TRBV28 and TRBJ1-4; D is unresolved. This CDR3 has 15 residues. CDR1 is MDHEN, CDR2 SYDVKM, per germline. Trimming removed 4 bases at V and 6 bases at J, with 15 bases between. CDR3 nucleotides: TGTGCCAGCAGTTGGCAAGACATGCGTCATGAAAAACTGTTTTTT. As protein: CASSWQDMRHEKLFF.

The chain has TRBV3-1 (or the pseudogene TRBV3-2) and TRBJ1-1; maybe TRBD1 (5 bases). Trimming stripped 6 bases from V and 1 base from J, with 15 bases between. The CDR3 is 15 residues long. Germline CDR1 and CDR2: LGHDT and YNNKEL (reference sequence). The CDR3 spells CASSSFGQGNTEAFF. The CDR3 nucleotides read TGTGCCAGCAGTTCCTTCGGGCAGGGGAACACTGAAGCTTTCTTT.

The chain joins TRBV2 to TRBJ1-2; TRBD1 agrees at 9 bases. The V gene end was trimmed by 7 bases and the J gene end by 4 bases; junction bases not matched to a gene: 4. The germline CDR1 and CDR2 sequences are SNHLY and FYNNEI. The CDR3 runs to 13 residues. The CDR3 spells CASKDRGSYGYTF. The CDR3 region has the DNA TGTGCCAGCAAGGACAGGGGCTCCTATGGCTACACCTTC.

The chain recombines TRBV21-1 with TRBJ2-7; TRBD1, as called in the table, went unchecked against the DNA. TRBV21-1 corresponds to a pseudogene. The CDR3 extends over 17 amino acids. The DNA for the CDR3 is TGTGCCAGCAGCAAAGTCGGGACAGGAGAGGAACTCTACGAGCAGTACGTC. Amino acids: CASSKVGTGEELYEQYV.

CDR3 residues: CASSSEARGLYEQYF. Here the CDR3 DNA reads TGCGCCAGCAGCTCGGAAGCCAGAGGACTCTACGAGCAGTACTTC. This chain links TRBV5-1 with TRBJ2-7, with a possible D match to TRBD2 (5 bases). The germline V gene encodes CDR1 SGHRS and CDR2 YFSETQ. The CDR3 sequence is 15 residues long. V lost 3 bases to trimming and J lost 3 bases, with 16 bases between them.